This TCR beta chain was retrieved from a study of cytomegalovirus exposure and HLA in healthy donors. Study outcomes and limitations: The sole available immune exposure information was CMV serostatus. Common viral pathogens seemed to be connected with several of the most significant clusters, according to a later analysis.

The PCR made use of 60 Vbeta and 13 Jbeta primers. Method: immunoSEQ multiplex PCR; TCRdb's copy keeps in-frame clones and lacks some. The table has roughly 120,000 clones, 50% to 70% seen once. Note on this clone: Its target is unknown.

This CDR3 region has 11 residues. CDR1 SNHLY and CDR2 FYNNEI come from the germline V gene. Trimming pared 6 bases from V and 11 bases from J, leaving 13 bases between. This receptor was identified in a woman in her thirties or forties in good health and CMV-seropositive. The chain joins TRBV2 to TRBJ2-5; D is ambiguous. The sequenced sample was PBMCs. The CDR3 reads CASSVLLMQYF. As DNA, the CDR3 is TGTGCCAGCAGCGTCCTTTTAATGCAGTACTTC.